Below, 31 T cell receptor beta chains from the same sample are listed, as sequenced in a study of regulatory dendritic cells for organ transplantation (dated by TCRdb to the late 2010s). The protocol used for the library was the immunoSEQ multiplex PCR assay. TCRdb limited this immuneACCESS table to in-frame rearrangements with V and J called. A share of clones is missing; checked studies link under half to unresolved V genes, and the rest is unexplained. This sample gives around 19,000 clones in total; 60% to 80% of them show up just once. Around 1% of the sample is in the top ten clones. Sequencing input: memory CD4+ T cells from blood. The cell subset or site label for this specimen denotes: CD45RO+ memory T cells. The receptors were sampled from a human donor in good health.

The genes are TRBV18 and TRBJ2-5; the D gene is possibly TRBD1 (6 bases). Germline V gene data show CDR1 as KGHSH and CDR2 as LQKENI. The length of the CDR3 is 16 residues. Trimming left V 0 bases short and J 7 bases short, with 18 bases between. The CDR3 DNA reads as TGTGCCAGCTCACCACCCGCACAGGGTGCCAGAGGGACCCAGTACTTC. Encoded protein: CASSPPAQGARGTQYF.

The CDR3 coding sequence is TGTGCCAGCAGCCCAGGGGGTGAGCGGGGGGGCCGAGATGAGCAGTTCTTC. It encodes CASSPGGERGGRDEQFF. This chain joins TRBV5-4 and TRBJ2-1; TRBD2 matches at 10 bases. V dropped 4 bases and J dropped 8; count of bases not matched to a gene: 15. Germline V lookup: CDR1 SGHNT, CDR2 YYREEE (reference sequence). CDR3 size: 17 residues.

This clone has just a few counts. This chain joins TRBV6-5 and TRBJ1-5; the D gene is possibly TRBD1 (5 bases). V gave up 8 bases and J gave up 3 bases, with 17 bases separating them. This CDR3 spans 15 amino acids. Germline loops: CDR1 MNHEY, CDR2 SVGAGI. CDR3 residues: CASSPQTGFNQPQHF. Written as DNA, the CDR3 is TGTGCCAGCTCCCCCCAAACAGGTTTCAATCAGCCCCAGCATTTT.

This chain uses TRBV4-3 with TRBJ2-5, with 8 bases lining up with TRBD1. V dropped 2 bases and J dropped 5; count of bases not matched to a gene: 1. The CDR3 contains 13 residues. Germline-derived CDR1 and CDR2 are LGHNA and YSLEER. The CDR3 sequence is CASSQNRGETQYF. Here the CDR3 DNA reads TGCGCCAGCAGCCAAAACAGGGGGGAGACCCAGTACTTC.

In its sample, this clone was seen once. The chain uses TRBV10-2 and TRBJ2-5, with TRBD1 matching over 7 bases. Germline V gives CDR1 WSHSY, CDR2 SAAADI. The CDR3 is 15 amino acids. Trimming removed 6 bases from V and 2 bases from J; junction bases left unmatched: 9. This CDR3 is CASSEPGQLQETQYF. CDR3 nucleotides: TGCGCCAGCAGCGAACCGGGACAGCTTCAAGAGACCCAGTACTTC.

The V gene is TRBV9, the J gene TRBJ2-3; 8 bases map to TRBD2. Germline assignment: CDR1 SGDLS and CDR2 YYNGEE. The CDR3 runs 16 residues. The V and J ends lost 3 bases and 6 bases, in that order; junction bases with no gene match: 12. The CDR3 here is CASSAPGSGDRDTQYF. For the CDR3, the DNA is TGTGCCAGCAGCGCCCCGGGTAGCGGGGACCGCGATACGCAGTATTTT.

About this clone: The junction departs from germline at one end; a sequencing error may be responsible. The chain has TRBV6-6 and TRBJ2-3; maybe TRBD1 (5 bases). CDR1 is MNHNY, CDR2 SVGAGI, per germline (reference sequence). The CDR3 totals 15 residues. CDR3 sequence reads: CASTYQGSRTDTQYF. The CDR3 bases are TGTGCCAGCACTTACCAGGGTAGTAGAACAGATACGCAGTATTTT.

The chain links TRBV9 to TRBJ2-1, with D possibly matching TRBD1 (6 bases). The germline V and J ends were trimmed by 0 bases and 9 bases, with 13 bases remaining between them. The germline V gene encodes CDR1 SGDLS and CDR2 YYNGEE. The CDR3 is 14 residues long. In nucleotides, the CDR3 is TGTGCCAGCAGCGTAGTGCTAGGGGGAACTGAGCAGTTCTTC. Translation gives CASSVVLGGTEQFF.

J is TRBJ2-5 and V is TRBV9, with D maybe TRBD2 (5 bases). The germline V gene encodes CDR1 SGDLS and CDR2 YYNGEE. The CDR3 runs to 13 residues. The V gene lost 7 bases and the J gene lost 1 base, with 11 bases spanning the gap. CDR3 DNA sequence: TGTGCCAGCTCCGTAGGACTCCAAGAGACCCAGTACTTC. This translates into CASSVGLQETQYF.

The chain is built from TRBV7-7 and TRBJ2-1; 10 positions agree with TRBD2. Germline CDR1 SSHAT, CDR2 FNYEAQ (reference sequence). The CDR3 covers 15 residues. With 1 base clipped from V and 5 bases from J, the junction kept 2 bases outside the gene matches. The CDR3 is CASSLGLAGDNEQFF. The CDR3 nucleotides read TGTGCCAGCAGCTTAGGGCTAGCGGGGGACAATGAGCAGTTCTTC.

V is TRBV5-4 and J is TRBJ1-1; possible D gene TRBD1, 6 bases. The CDR3 contains 14 residues. V lost 4 bases to trimming and J lost 3 bases, with 13 bases between them. Germline CDR1 reads SGHNT; CDR2 reads YYREEE (reference sequence). Written as DNA, the CDR3 is TGTGCCAGCAGCCAAGGGGGGGCGTACACTGAAGCTTTCTTT. It is translated as CASSQGGAYTEAFF.

This clone was seen a single time. The V gene is TRBV4-2, the J gene TRBJ2-3; possible D gene TRBD2, 6 bases. The CDR3 has 19 residues. V dropped 1 base and J dropped 4 bases, with 24 bases sitting between them. In germline, CDR1 is LGHNA, CDR2 YNFKEQ. The CDR3 coding sequence is TGTGCCAGCAGCCAAGGGGGAGTGCGGGGCCGAGGACGAGCAGATACGCAGTATTTT. This encodes CASSQGGVRGRGRADTQYF.

This rearrangement joins TRBV10-3 to TRBJ1-2; TRBD1 matches 7 bases. With 10 bases clipped from V and 2 bases from J, the junction kept 10 bases outside the gene matches. Germline CDR1 and CDR2: ENHRY and SYGVKD. The CDR3 spans 14 residues. This CDR3 reads CATRWEQGNYGYTF. Written as DNA, the CDR3 is TGTGCCACCAGATGGGAACAGGGGAACTATGGCTACACCTTC.

CDR3 protein: CASSLDTGGVSGNTIYF. The CDR3 DNA reads as TGCGCCAGCAGCTTGGATACAGGGGGCGTCTCTGGAAACACCATATATTTT. The chain recombines TRBV5-1 with TRBJ1-3; 9 bases align to TRBD1. Germline V gene sequence: CDR1 SGHRS, CDR2 YFSETQ. Trimming at V came to 0 bases and at J to 0 bases, leaving 4 bases not matched to a gene. The CDR3 contains 17 residues.

This clone was seen a few times. The V call is TRBV4-2, the J call TRBJ2-7; a possible D gene is TRBD1 (7 bases). Germline assignment: CDR1 LGHNA and CDR2 YNFKEQ. Between the trimmed V and J ends, which lost 2 bases and 5 bases, there was a span of 16 bases. This CDR3 spans 15 amino acids. The chain's CDR3 is CASSQSDRDFNEQYF. The DNA for the CDR3 is TGTGCCAGCAGCCAATCTGACAGGGACTTTAACGAGCAGTACTTC.

This chain uses TRBV7-2 with TRBJ2-1; 11 nucleotides line up with TRBD2. The length of the CDR3 is 16 residues. The ends lost 2 bases at V and 4 bases at J; junction bases unmatched: 4. Per germline, CDR1 SGHTA and CDR2 FQGNSA. The CDR3 nucleotides read TGTGCCAGCAGCTTAACTAGCGGGGGAGGTTACAATGAGCAGTTCTTC. This translates into CASSLTSGGGYNEQFF.

The V and J genes are TRBV6-5 and TRBJ1-6, with TRBD1 as a possible D gene (6 bases). The V gene's germline CDR1 is MNHEY and CDR2 SVGAGI. The CDR3 is 14 amino acids. Between the trimmed V and J ends, which lost 10 bases and 1 base, there was a span of 11 bases. DNA of the CDR3: TGTGCCACAAGACAGGAATCCTATAATTCACCCCTCCACTTT. It is translated as CATRQESYNSPLHF.

J is TRBJ1-1 and V is TRBV5-1; D is perhaps TRBD1 (5 bases). Trimming took off 0 bases at V and 2 bases at J, with 11 bases between the two ends. Germline values: CDR1 SGHRS, CDR2 YFSETQ. This CDR3 is 15 amino acids long. The CDR3 DNA is TGCGCCAGCAGCTTGGCCCAGGGCATTAACACTGAAGCTTTCTTT. Translated: CASSLAQGINTEAFF.

V usage is TRBV5-1 and J usage is TRBJ2-1; 10 bases agree with TRBD2. V shed 3 bases, J shed 6 bases, and the junction held 6 bases outside the gene matches. Looked up from germline, CDR1 is SGHRS and CDR2 is YFSETQ. The CDR3 extends over 15 amino acids. DNA of the CDR3: TGCGCCAGCAGCTCCTATAGCGGGGGGCGCAATGAGCAGTTCTTC. It translates to CASSSYSGGRNEQFF.

The chain carries TRBV5-1 and TRBJ1-6; TRBD1 is a possible D gene (6 bases). CDR3 size: 13 residues. Trimming left V 4 bases short and J 12 bases short, with 14 bases between. CDR1 and CDR2 from the germline V gene are SGHRS and YFSETQ. The CDR3 region is CASSREGVEPLHF. In DNA, the CDR3 is TGCGCCAGCAGCAGGGAGGGGGTTGAACCCCTCCACTTT.

The chain is built from TRBV7-8 and TRBJ2-7; a possible D gene is TRBD2 (6 bases). V was clipped by 6 bases and J by 3 bases, with 6 bases between them. The CDR3 runs to 11 residues. The germline V gene has CDR1 SGHVS and CDR2 FQNEAQ. The CDR3 protein is CASRGGYEQYF. As DNA, the CDR3 is TGTGCCAGCAGGGGGGGCTACGAGCAGTACTTC. The entire variable domain, with the rest obtained from reference TRBV7-8 and TRBJ2-7, is as follows: GAGVSQSPRYKVAKRGQDVALRCDPISGHVSLFWYQQALGQGPEFLTYFQNEAQLDKSGLPSDRFFAERPEGSVSTLKIQRTQQEDSAVYLCASRGGYEQYFGPGTRLTVT.

The chain has TRBV5-6 and TRBJ1-5; D uncertain. The V and J ends lost 0 bases and 4 bases respectively, with 11 bases between them. Germline CDR1 SGHDT, CDR2 YYEEEE. This CDR3 region has 15 residues. The CDR3 loop reads CASSLAAGNNQPQHF. The CDR3 DNA sequence: TGTGCCAGCAGCTTGGCCGCGGGAAATAATCAGCCCCAGCATTTT.

This clone came up a few times. J is TRBJ2-7 and V is TRBV2, with 9 bases that match TRBD1. V shed 8 bases and J 7 bases; nucleotides not matched to a gene: 12. Germline lookup yields CDR1 SNHLY and CDR2 FYNNEI. This CDR3 region has 14 residues. The CDR3 loop reads CASVLRDRDREQYF. The CDR3 nucleotides are TGTGCCAGCGTCCTCCGGGACAGGGACAGGGAGCAGTACTTC. Full variable domain (remainder filled in from reference TRBV2 and TRBJ2-7): EPEVTQTPSHQVTQMGQEVILRCVPISNHLYFYWYRQILGQKVEFLVSFYNNEISEKSEIFDDQFSVERPDGSNFTLKIRSTKLEDSAMYFCASVLRDRDREQYFGPGTRLTVT.

The chain combines TRBV18 with TRBJ2-4; D may be TRBD2 (6 bases). V was trimmed by 3 bases and J by 3 bases, leaving 12 bases between them. Germline V gives CDR1 KGHSH, CDR2 LQKENI. The CDR3 totals 15 residues. The CDR3 reads CASSPFEGGKNIQYF. The CDR3, as DNA: TGTGCCAGCTCACCTTTTGAGGGAGGCAAAAACATTCAGTACTTC.

This chain links TRBV19 with TRBJ2-5; 7 bases are a match to TRBD2. Trimming removed 2 bases from V and 5 bases from J; junction bases left unmatched: 5. The CDR3 spans 14 residues. Germline V gene lookup returns CDR1 LNHDA and CDR2 SQIVND (reference sequence). Here the CDR3 reads CASSIKSGKETQYF. CDR3 sequence (DNA): TGTGCCAGTAGTATAAAGAGCGGGAAGGAGACCCAGTACTTC. The full variable domain, rest sourced from reference TRBV19 and TRBJ2-5, is DGGITQSPKYLFRKEGQNVTLSCEQNLNHDAMYWYRQDPGQGLRLIYYSQIVNDFQKGDIAEGYSVSREKKESFPLTVTSAQKNPTAFYLCASSIKSGKETQYFGPGTRLLVL.

This clone was counted only a few times. The chain uses TRBV7-2 and TRBJ2-3; the match to TRBD2 covers 16 bases. The ends lost 4 bases at V and 5 bases at J; junction bases unmatched: 6. The CDR3 is 17 residues long. CDR1 is SGHTA and CDR2 is FQGNSA in the germline V gene. Written as DNA, the CDR3 is TGTGCCAGCAGCTCCGAAGGGACTAGCGGGGGGGGAGATACGCAGTATTTT. This encodes CASSSEGTSGGGDTQYF.

This clone was seen more than once but under ten times. This sequence joins TRBV15 and TRBJ2-7, with 7 bases matching TRBD1. Germline values: CDR1 LNHNV, CDR2 YYDKDF (reference sequence). V lost 0 bases and J lost 3; bases outside the gene matches: 5. There are 15 residues in the CDR3. The CDR3 protein is CATSREGAGGYEQYF. In DNA form, the CDR3 reads TGTGCCACCAGCAGAGAAGGGGCAGGGGGCTACGAGCAGTACTTC.

This sequence joins TRBV15 and TRBJ1-1; the D is unclear. The V gene's germline CDR1 is LNHNV and CDR2 YYDKDF (reference sequence). Trimming removed 0 bases from V and 9 bases from J, with 8 bases in between. The length of the CDR3 is 12 residues. The CDR3 bases are TGTGCCACCAGCAGAGACAACGGTAAAGCTTTCTTT. This translates into CATSRDNGKAFF.

The chain's CDR3 is CASSSQGAYNEQFF. In DNA form, the CDR3 reads TGTGCCAGCAGTTCACAGGGGGCCTACAATGAGCAGTTCTTC. The chain carries TRBV27 and TRBJ2-1; 8 bases fit TRBD1. CDR1 is MNHEY and CDR2 is SMNVEV in the germline V gene (reference sequence). The CDR3 has 14 amino acids. V was clipped by 4 bases and J by 2 bases; unmatched bases: 1.

The CDR3 nucleotides are TGCGCCAGCAGCTTTAAAGCGGGGGGCCCTAGCACAGATACGCAGTATTTT. This encodes CASSFKAGGPSTDTQYF. V usage is TRBV5-1 and J usage is TRBJ2-3; the match to TRBD2 covers 9 bases. J was trimmed by 0 bases and V by 2 bases; bases with no gene match: 7. The germline gives CDR1 SGHRS, CDR2 YFSETQ. The CDR3 length is 17 residues.

This clone was counted between two and nine times. The V and J genes are TRBV19 and TRBJ1-1; the match to TRBD1 covers 8 bases. Trimming took 4 bases from V and 4 from J; bases not matched to a gene: 5. CDR1 and CDR2 (germline): LNHDA, SQIVND (reference sequence). This CDR3 region has 14 residues. The CDR3 DNA reads TGTGCCAGTAGTAAGGACAGGGATGTCACTGAAGCTTTCTTT. This encodes CASSKDRDVTEAFF.